This T cell receptor beta chain derives from a study of CD8+ T cells in alopecia areata. From germline, CDR1 is SQVTM and CDR2 ANQGSEA. The CDR3 is 12 amino acids. The V and J ends lost 4 bases and 2 bases respectively, with 6 bases between them. Extracted RNA was reverse transcribed into cDNA, the sequencing template. The method was immunoSEQ multiplex PCR; TCRdb's version includes in-frame clones alone and lacks a portion of them. Among under 75,000 clones listed, roughly half were seen once. The chain employs TRBV29-1 and TRBJ2-1, with D perhaps TRBD2 (5 bases). The origin of this receptor is a human donor with alopecia areata. The specimen comprised CD8+ T cells sorted from blood, sampled at week 0. CDR3 sequence (DNA): TGCAGCGTTGGGGGAGCCTACAATGAGCAGTTCTTC. Translated: CSVGGAYNEQFF.